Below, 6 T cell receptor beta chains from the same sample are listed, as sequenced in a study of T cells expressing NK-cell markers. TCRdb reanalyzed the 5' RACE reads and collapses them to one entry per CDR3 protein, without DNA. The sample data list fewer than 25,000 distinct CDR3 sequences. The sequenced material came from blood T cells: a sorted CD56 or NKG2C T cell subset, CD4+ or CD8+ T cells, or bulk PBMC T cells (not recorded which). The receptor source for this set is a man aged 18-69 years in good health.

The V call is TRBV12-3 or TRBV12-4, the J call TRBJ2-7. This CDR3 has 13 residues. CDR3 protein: CASSLSASYEQYF.

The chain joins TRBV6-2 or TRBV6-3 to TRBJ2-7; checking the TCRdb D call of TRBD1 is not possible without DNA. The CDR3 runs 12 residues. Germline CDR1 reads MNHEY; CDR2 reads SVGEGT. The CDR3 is CASSRQGDEQYF.

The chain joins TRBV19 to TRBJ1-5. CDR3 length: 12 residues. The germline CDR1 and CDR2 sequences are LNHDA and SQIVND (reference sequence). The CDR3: CASRGSNQPQHF.

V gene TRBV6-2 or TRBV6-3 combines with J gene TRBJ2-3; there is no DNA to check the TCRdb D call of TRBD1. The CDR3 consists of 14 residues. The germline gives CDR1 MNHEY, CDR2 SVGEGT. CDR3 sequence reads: CASSLSTGADTQYF.

CDR3 amino acids: CASSPRDRARNTEAFF. The rearrangement joins TRBV18 to TRBJ1-1. Germline values: CDR1 KGHSH, CDR2 LQKENI. CDR3 length: 16 residues.

This CDR3 reads CASRASGSSYNEQFF. The V gene is TRBV7-2, the J gene TRBJ2-1; TCRdb's D call of TRBD2 is untestable without DNA. There are 15 residues in the CDR3. Germline CDR1 SGHTA, CDR2 FQGNSA.